This is a list of T cell receptor beta chains from one sample in a study of CD8 T cells in ankylosing spondylitis. MiXCR, applied by TCRdb to the 5' RACE reads, yields one record per CDR3 protein. This table holds roughly 490,000 distinct CDR3 sequences, approximately 5% found once. The sample comprised blood, either unsorted or a sorted T cell fraction (not recorded which). The receptors shown here come from a male donor with ankylosing spondylitis. The CDR3 runs from the conserved cysteine through the conserved F or W. Each record gives: D gene, J gene, V gene, CDR3 protein. D genes are given only for firm matches.

>.|TRBJ1-2|TRBV12-3/TRBV12-4
CASSMLTAPLYGYTF
>TRBD1|TRBJ2-3|TRBV12-3/TRBV12-4
CASSPRQGVYLGTDTQYF
>.|TRBJ2-3|TRBV27
CASASAQGTDTQYF
>.|TRBJ1-1|TRBV6-6
CASSYTEETEAFF
>TRBD1|TRBJ1-5|TRBV27
CASKGQGFYNQPQHF
>.|TRBJ1-1|TRBV30
CAWSVRDAGNEAFF
>.|TRBJ2-2|TRBV7-3
CASSSVPQAGELFF
>TRBD1|TRBJ2-6|TRBV7-9
CASRRDRLLSGANVLTF
>.|TRBJ1-5|TRBV10-3
CAISESGFGSNQPQHF
>TRBD2|TRBJ2-1|TRBV7-8
CASSLVAGEYNEQFF